This T cell receptor beta chain stems from a study of shared clonotypes between healthy human individuals. About the study: Donors were a couple of women and a few men aged 18 to 49. Overall study findings and caveats: Among donors, the sharing of clonotypes was expected to be influenced by sequencing depth.

This clone was detected a few times. Antigen: not known. The donors, all of them Caucasian adults, lived in Nashville, Tennessee. The J segment lost 2 bases and the V segment lost 5 bases, leaving 8 bases of the junction unmatched. The CDR3 totals 16 residues. The germline V gene has CDR1 SGHTA and CDR2 FQGNSA. Loaded into unsorted PBMC replicate PCRs was roughly 310 ng DNA, 30,000 or so T cell genomes. Only in-frame clones appear in the TCRdb table, and some are missing; sequencing was by immunoSEQ multiplex PCR. Seen here are roughly 480,000 clones, roughly 78% observed once, and the top ten hold more than 10%.

This TCR came from a woman aged 40-49 years in good health. Some clones in this sample may be carry-over from other donors' samples. The chain uses TRBV7-2 and TRBJ2-7; 11 nucleotides align to TRBD2. The sample consisted of PBMCs. The CDR3 sequence is CASSKTSGSLAYEQYF. CDR3 DNA: TGTGCCAGCAGCAAAACTAGCGGGAGTTTGGCCTACGAGCAGTACTTC.